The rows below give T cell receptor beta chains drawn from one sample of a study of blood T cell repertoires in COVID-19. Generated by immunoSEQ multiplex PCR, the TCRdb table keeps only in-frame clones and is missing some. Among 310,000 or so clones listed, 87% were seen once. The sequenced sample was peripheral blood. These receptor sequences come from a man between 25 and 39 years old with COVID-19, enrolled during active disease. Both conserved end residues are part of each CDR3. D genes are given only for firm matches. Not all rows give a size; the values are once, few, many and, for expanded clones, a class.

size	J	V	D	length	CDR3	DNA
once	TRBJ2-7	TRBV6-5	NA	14	CASSYEDSAYEQYF	TGTGCCAGCAGTTACGAGGACAGCGCCTACGAGCAGTACTTC
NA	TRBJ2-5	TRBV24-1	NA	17	CATSDSPDRSNQETQYF	TGTGCCACCAGTGATTCGCCCGACAGGTCCAACCAAGAGACCCAGTACTTC
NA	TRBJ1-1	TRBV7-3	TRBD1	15	CASSLQDRGFTEAFF	TGTGCCAGCAGCTTACAGGACAGGGGCTTCACTGAAGCTTTCTTT
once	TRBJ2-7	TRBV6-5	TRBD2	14	CASRRSGSAYEQYF	TGTGCCAGTCGAAGAAGCGGGAGTGCCTACGAGCAGTACTTC
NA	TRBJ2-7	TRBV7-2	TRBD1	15	CASSSPGQGPYEQYF	TGTGCCAGCAGTTCCCCGGGACAGGGGCCCTACGAGCAGTACTTC
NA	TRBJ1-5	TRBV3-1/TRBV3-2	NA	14	CASSHDSSNQPQHF	TGTGCCAGCAGCCATGACAGTTCCAATCAGCCCCAGCATTTT
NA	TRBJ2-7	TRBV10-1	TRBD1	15	CASTETGGISYEQYF	TGCGCCAGCACCGAAACAGGGGGCATCTCCTACGAGCAGTACTTC
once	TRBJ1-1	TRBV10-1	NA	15	CASIRGRDVCSEAFF	TGCGCCAGCATCCGAGGGCGGGACGTATGTTCTGAAGCTTTCTTT
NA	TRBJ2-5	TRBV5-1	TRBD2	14	CASQRGGQTETQYF	TGCGCCAGCCAGCGGGGGGGACAGACCGAGACCCAGTACTTC
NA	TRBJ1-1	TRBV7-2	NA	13	CASSLVSRTEAFF	TGTGCCAGCAGCTTAGTATCCAGGACTGAAGCTTTCTTT
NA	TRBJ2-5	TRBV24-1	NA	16	CATSDGIQAYQETQYF	TGTGCCACCAGTGACGGGATTCAGGCGTACCAAGAGACCCAGTACTTC
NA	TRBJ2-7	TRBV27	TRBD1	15	CASSITPGQGYEQYF	TGTGCCAGCAGTATCACTCCGGGACAGGGCTACGAGCAGTACTTC
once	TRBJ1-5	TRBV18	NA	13	CASSPGTDQPQHF	TGTGCCAGCTCACCAGGCACAGATCAGCCCCAGCATTTT
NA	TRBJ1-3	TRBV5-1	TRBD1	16	CASSSDRGQSGNTIYF	TGCGCCAGCAGCTCGGACAGGGGGCAATCTGGAAACACCATATATTTT
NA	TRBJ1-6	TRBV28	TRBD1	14	CASSLGQGDSPLHF	TGTGCCAGCAGTCTCGGACAGGGGGATTCACCCCTCCACTTT
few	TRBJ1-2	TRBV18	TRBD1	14	CASSARDREGGYTF	TGTGCCAGCTCAGCGCGGGACAGGGAGGGAGGCTACACCTTC
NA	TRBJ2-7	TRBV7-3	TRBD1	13	CASSPRQGNEQYF	TGTGCCAGCAGCCCTAGACAGGGAAACGAGCAGTACTTC
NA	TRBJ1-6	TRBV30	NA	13	CAWNRVDNSPLHF	TGTGCCTGGAACAGGGTGGATAATTCACCCCTCCACTTT
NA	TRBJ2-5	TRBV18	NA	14	CASSPTWAGETQYF	TGTGCCAGCTCACCTACCTGGGCTGGGGAGACCCAGTACTTC
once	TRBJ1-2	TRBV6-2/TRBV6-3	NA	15	CASSQPLTGNYGYTF	TGTGCCAGCAGTCAACCCCTCACAGGGAACTATGGCTACACCTTC
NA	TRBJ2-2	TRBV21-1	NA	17	CASSKAKGTGYTGELFF	TGTGCCAGCAGCAAAGCCAAAGGGACAGGATACACCGGGGAGCTGTTTTTT
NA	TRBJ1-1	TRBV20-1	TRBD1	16	CSASRTGHLSNTEAFF	TGCAGTGCTAGTCGGACAGGTCATTTATCCAACACTGAAGCTTTCTTT
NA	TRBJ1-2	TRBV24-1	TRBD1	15	CATSDRQGDWDGYTF	TGTGCCACCAGTGATAGACAGGGGGATTGGGATGGCTACACCTTC
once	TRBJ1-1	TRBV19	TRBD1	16	CASSFGTGAMNTEAFF	TGTGCCAGTAGCTTTGGGACAGGGGCGATGAACACTGAAGCTTTCTTT
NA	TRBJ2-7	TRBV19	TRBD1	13	CASSKGAYYEQYF	TGTGCCAGTAGTAAGGGGGCCTACTACGAGCAGTACTTC
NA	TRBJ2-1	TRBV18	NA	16	CASFLGAMANYNEQFF	TGTGCCAGTTTCCTGGGGGCGATGGCGAATTACAATGAGCAGTTCTTC
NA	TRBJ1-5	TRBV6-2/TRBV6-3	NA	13	CASSGLGNQPQHF	TGTGCCAGCAGTGGACTCGGGAATCAGCCCCAGCATTTT
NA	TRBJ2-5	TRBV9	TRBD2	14	CASSIAGTQETQYF	TGTGCCTCATCAATAGCGGGTACCCAAGAGACCCAGTACTTC
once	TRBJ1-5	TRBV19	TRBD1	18	CASSIRGQGWASNQPQHF	TGTGCCAGTAGTATAAGAGGACAGGGATGGGCGAGCAATCAGCCCCAGCATTTT
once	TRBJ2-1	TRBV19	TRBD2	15	CASSIQSGRAAEQFF	TGTGCCAGCAGTATTCAGAGCGGGAGGGCCGCTGAGCAGTTCTTC
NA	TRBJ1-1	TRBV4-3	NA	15	CASSQGDVGGTEAFF	TGCGCCAGCAGCCAAGGGGACGTCGGGGGTACTGAAGCTTTCTTT
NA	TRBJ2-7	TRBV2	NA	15	CASSLRGGRSYEQYF	TGTGCCAGCAGTTTACGCGGGGGCAGGTCCTACGAGCAGTACTTC
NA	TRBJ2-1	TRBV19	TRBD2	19	CASSTGLAGGVSSYNEQFF	TGTGCCAGTAGTACGGGACTAGCGGGAGGGGTAAGCTCCTACAATGAGCAGTTCTTC
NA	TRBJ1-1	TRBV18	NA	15	CASSPTGLVNTEAFF	TGTGCCAGCTCACCCACAGGGCTAGTGAACACTGAAGCTTTCTTT
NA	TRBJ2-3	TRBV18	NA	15	CASSRAGLSTDTQYF	TGTGCCAGCTCACGTGCAGGGCTTAGCACAGATACGCAGTATTTT
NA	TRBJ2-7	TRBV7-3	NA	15	CASSLTDGGQYEQYF	TGTGCCAGCAGCTTAACGGACGGGGGGCAATACGAGCAGTACTTC
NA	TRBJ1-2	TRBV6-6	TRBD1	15	CASTRDRGRDYGYTF	TGTGCCAGCACCCGGGACAGGGGGCGGGACTATGGCTACACCTTC
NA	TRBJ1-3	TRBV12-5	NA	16	CASGLVADFSGNTIYF	TGTGCTAGTGGTTTGGTTGCGGATTTCTCTGGAAACACCATATATTTT
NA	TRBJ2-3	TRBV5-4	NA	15	CASSFSTPSADTQYF	TGTGCCAGCAGCTTTTCTACCCCTTCCGCAGATACGCAGTATTTT
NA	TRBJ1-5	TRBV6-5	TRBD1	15	CASSLLRTGDQPQHF	TGTGCCAGCAGTCTCTTAAGGACAGGGGATCAGCCCCAGCATTTT
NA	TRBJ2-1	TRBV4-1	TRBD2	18	CASSHDPTSGSSYNEQFF	TGCGCCAGCAGCCATGACCCGACTAGCGGGAGTTCCTACAATGAGCAGTTCTTC
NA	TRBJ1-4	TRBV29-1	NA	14	CSVEDRRGGEKLFF	TGCAGCGTTGAAGATAGAAGGGGAGGCGAAAAACTGTTTTTT
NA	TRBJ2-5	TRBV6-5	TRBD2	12	CAGLSGGETQYF	TGTGCCGGTCTTAGCGGGGGGGAGACCCAGTACTTC
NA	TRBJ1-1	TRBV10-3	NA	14	CAITTTGKNTEAFF	TGTGCCATAACAACTACCGGGAAGAACACTGAAGCTTTCTTT
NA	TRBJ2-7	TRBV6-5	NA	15	CASSYVAGNTYEQYF	TGTGCCAGCAGTTACGTTGCAGGGAACACCTACGAGCAGTACTTC
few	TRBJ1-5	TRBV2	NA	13	CASSAVGRGGQHF	TGTGCCAGCAGTGCGGTAGGGCGTGGAGGGCAGCATTTT
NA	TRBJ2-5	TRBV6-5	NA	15	CASRGLGQSQETQYF	TGTGCCAGCAGGGGTTTGGGGCAGAGCCAAGAGACCCAGTACTTC
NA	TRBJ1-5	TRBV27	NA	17	CASSFQLGGGRGQPQHF	TGTGCCAGCAGTTTCCAATTGGGCGGGGGCCGGGGTCAGCCCCAGCATTTT
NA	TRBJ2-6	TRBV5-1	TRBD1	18	CASSSRTGGISGANVLTF	TGCGCCAGCAGCTCCCGGACAGGAGGAATCTCTGGGGCCAACGTCCTGACTTTC
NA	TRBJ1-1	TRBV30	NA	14	CAWSVERGNTEAFF	TGTGCCTGGAGTGTTGAAAGGGGGAACACTGAAGCTTTCTTT
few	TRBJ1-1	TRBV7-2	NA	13	CASSREMTGEAFF	TGTGCCAGCAGCCGAGAAATGACGGGTGAAGCTTTCTTT
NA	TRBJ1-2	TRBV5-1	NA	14	CASSLGLGDGGYTF	TGCGCCAGCAGTCTGGGCCTCGGGGATGGAGGCTACACCTTC
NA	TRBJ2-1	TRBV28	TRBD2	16	CAHSGLAGLAYNEQFF	TGTGCACATTCGGGACTAGCGGGCCTAGCCTACAATGAGCAGTTCTTC
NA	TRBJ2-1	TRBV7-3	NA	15	CASSLIADSYNEQFF	TGTGCCAGCAGCTTAATTGCGGACTCCTACAATGAGCAGTTCTTC
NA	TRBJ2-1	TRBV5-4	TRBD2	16	CASSMAQRESNNEQFF	TGTGCCAGCAGCATGGCACAGCGGGAGAGCAACAATGAGCAGTTCTTC
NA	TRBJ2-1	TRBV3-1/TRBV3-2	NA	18	CASSQAPGWRADYNEQFF	TGTGCCAGCAGCCAAGCTCCGGGCTGGCGGGCAGATTACAATGAGCAGTTCTTC
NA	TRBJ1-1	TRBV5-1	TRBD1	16	CASSLLTGQVNTEAFF	TGCGCCAGCAGCCTACTAACGGGACAGGTGAACACTGAAGCTTTCTTT